This TCR beta chain emerged from a study of STAT5B mutations in CD4+ large granular lymphocyte leukemia. General study points: Higher CD4+ than CD8+ T-LGLL clonality might reflect small sample size. No patients shared main leukemic clonotypes, though around 24% appeared at low frequency elsewhere. CD4-sorted patient repertoires seemed more clonal than healthy CD4+ repertoires.

This was a survey-level run. The repertoire was sequenced with immunoSEQ multiplex PCR; TCRdb's copy has only in-frame clones and lacks some. The table has about 30,000 clones, roughly 70% seen once. The table lists this clone with a few counts. Its specificity is not known. The specimen was CD4+ T cells from blood buffy coats. This clonotype originated in a human donor in good health.

For the CDR3, the DNA is TGTGCCAGTAGTTTATCGGACAGGCCTCGAAACACCATATATTTT. Protein product: CASSLSDRPRNTIYF. The chain uses TRBV19 and TRBJ1-3; TRBD1 agrees at 7 bases. CDR3 length: 15 amino acids. V was pared by 5 bases and J by 5 bases, with 9 bases of the junction left unmatched. Germline assignment: CDR1 LNHDA and CDR2 SQIVND (reference sequence).